The 12 T cell receptor beta chains below were found in one sample sequenced in a study of T cell responses to AZD1222 COVID-19 vaccine. The data were produced by immunoSEQ multiplex PCR, yet TCRdb's version contains in-frame clones alone and is incomplete. The table lists 100,000 to 150,000 clones, around 87% of them singletons. The specimen comprised peripheral blood, sampled on day 0 of AZD1222 vaccination. The receptors were sampled from an adult in good health.

The chain combines TRBV7-2 with TRBJ2-2; no reliable D call. Germline lookup yields CDR1 SGHTA and CDR2 FQGNSA. This CDR3 comprises 13 residues. V shed 3 bases and J shed 0 bases, with 2 bases lying between them. This CDR3 reads CASSFTNTGELFF. As DNA, the CDR3 is TGTGCCAGCAGCTTTACGAACACCGGGGAGCTGTTTTTT.

V is TRBV5-4 and J is TRBJ2-5, with D perhaps TRBD1 or TRBD2 (6 bases each). The CDR3 extends over 17 amino acids. Trimming shortened V by 5 bases and J by 3 bases, and 23 bases separated the two germline ends. CDR1 and CDR2 from the germline V gene are SGHNT and YYREEE (reference sequence). The CDR3 bases are TGTGCCAGCAGGAGGGAGAAACGGGGGCTAGGGAAAGAGACCCAGTACTTC. Translating it yields CASRREKRGLGKETQYF.

The chain has TRBV4-1 and TRBJ2-2; D is unclear. Per the germline V gene, CDR1 is MGHRA and CDR2 is YSYEKL. Between the trimmed V and J ends, which lost 4 bases and 1 base, there was a span of 13 bases. This CDR3 spans 16 amino acids. The CDR3 here is CASSRSGLVNTGELFF. The DNA of the CDR3 is TGCGCCAGCAGCCGCTCGGGCCTTGTGAACACCGGGGAGCTGTTTTTT.

The rearrangement joins TRBV4-3 to TRBJ2-3; 10 bases map to TRBD2. The trim removed 0 bases at V and 6 bases at J, leaving 9 bases unmatched. CDR1 LGHNA and CDR2 YSLEER come from the germline V gene. The CDR3 has 17 residues. The CDR3 protein is CASSQDPSGGEVDTQYF. As DNA, the CDR3 is TGCGCCAGCAGCCAAGATCCAAGCGGGGGGGAGGTTGATACGCAGTATTTT.

The V call is TRBV19, the J call TRBJ1-2; 8 bases are a match to TRBD1. Per germline, CDR1 LNHDA and CDR2 SQIVND (reference sequence). Germline trimming cut 6 bases from V and 4 bases from J; bases unmatched to any gene: 13. CDR3 length equals 16 residues. CDR3 bases: TGTGCCAGTAGAGATGGACAGGGACAAAGAAGCTATGGCTACACCTTC. Translating gives CASRDGQGQRSYGYTF.

This sequence joins TRBV30 and TRBJ2-3; 8 positions agree with TRBD2. J lost 5 bases, V lost 5 bases, and 9 bases had no gene match. CDR1 and CDR2 (germline): GTSNPN, SVGIG (reference sequence). This CDR3 is built from 14 residues. CDR3 region: CAWAPGLAGDTQYF. The CDR3 bases are TGTGCCTGGGCTCCTGGACTAGCAGGAGATACGCAGTATTTT.

The chain has TRBV10-1 and TRBJ2-1; tentative D call: TRBD2 (5 bases). The CDR3 loop spans 12 amino acids. V was pared by 4 bases and J by 9 bases, with 10 bases between. The germline CDR1 and CDR2 sequences are WNHNN and SYGVQD (reference sequence). CDR3 in amino acids: CASSAGLIEQFF. The CDR3 nucleotides are TGCGCCAGCAGTGCTGGACTGATTGAGCAGTTCTTC.

The chain links TRBV25-1 to TRBJ2-5; D tentatively reads TRBD1 or TRBD2 (6 bases each). Germline V CDR1 and CDR2: MGHDK, SYGVNS. The length of the CDR3 is 15 residues. Deletions cut 6 bases from V and 1 base from J, with 15 bases between. CDR3: CASRAPRGPQETQYF. The CDR3 DNA follows: TGTGCCAGCAGGGCCCCTCGGGGGCCCCAAGAGACCCAGTACTTC.

The V call is TRBV3-1 (or the pseudogene TRBV3-2), the J call TRBJ1-5; D uncertain. Germline CDR1 reads LGHDT; CDR2 reads YNNKEL (reference sequence). This CDR3 comprises 12 residues. Trimming removed 0 bases from V and 7 bases from J, with 4 bases in between. DNA for the CDR3: TGTGCCAGCAGCCAAGAAGAACAGCCCCAGCATTTT. Encoded protein: CASSQEEQPQHF.

The chain couples TRBV6-2 or TRBV6-3 to TRBJ2-3; the D gene is possibly TRBD2 (7 bases). The V and J ends lost 2 bases and 4 bases respectively, with 13 bases between them. Germline assignment: CDR1 MNHEY and CDR2 SVGEGT. The CDR3 runs 15 residues. DNA for the CDR3: TGTGCCAGCAGTTACGAGGGGGGGGGTGCAGATACGCAGTATTTT. It yields the protein CASSYEGGGADTQYF.

The chain recombines TRBV7-2 with TRBJ1-1; D remains ambiguous. Trimming removed 1 base from V and 0 bases from J, with 6 bases in between. The CDR3 length is 14 residues. Germline V gene sequence: CDR1 SGHTA, CDR2 FQGNSA. CDR3: CASSLDRLNTEAFF. CDR3 nucleotide sequence: TGTGCCAGCAGCTTAGATAGGCTGAACACTGAAGCTTTCTTT.

CDR3 protein: CAISESFGPSPLHF. CDR3 DNA: TGTGCCATCAGTGAGTCCTTCGGCCCTTCACCCCTCCACTTT. The V and J genes are TRBV10-3 and TRBJ1-6; no reliable D call. V lost 0 bases, J lost 9 bases, and 9 bases lay in between. The CDR3 totals 14 residues. From germline, CDR1 is ENHRY and CDR2 SYGVKD.